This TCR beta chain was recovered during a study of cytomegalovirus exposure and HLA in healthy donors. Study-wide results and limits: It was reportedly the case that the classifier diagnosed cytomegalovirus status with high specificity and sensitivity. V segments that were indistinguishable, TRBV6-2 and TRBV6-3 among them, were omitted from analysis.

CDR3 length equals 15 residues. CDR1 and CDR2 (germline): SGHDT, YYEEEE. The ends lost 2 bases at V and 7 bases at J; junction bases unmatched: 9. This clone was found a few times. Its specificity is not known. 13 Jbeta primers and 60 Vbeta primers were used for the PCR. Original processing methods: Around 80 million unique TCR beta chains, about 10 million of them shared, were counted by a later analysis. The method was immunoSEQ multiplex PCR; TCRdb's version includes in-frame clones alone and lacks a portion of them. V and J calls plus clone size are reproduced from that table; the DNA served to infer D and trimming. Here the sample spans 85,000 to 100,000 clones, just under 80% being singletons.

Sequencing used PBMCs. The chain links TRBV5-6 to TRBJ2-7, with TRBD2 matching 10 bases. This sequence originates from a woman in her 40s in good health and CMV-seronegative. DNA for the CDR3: TGTGCCAGCAGCTTTCCAGCGGGGGGGCTTGCGGAGCAGTACTTC. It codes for CASSFPAGGLAEQYF.